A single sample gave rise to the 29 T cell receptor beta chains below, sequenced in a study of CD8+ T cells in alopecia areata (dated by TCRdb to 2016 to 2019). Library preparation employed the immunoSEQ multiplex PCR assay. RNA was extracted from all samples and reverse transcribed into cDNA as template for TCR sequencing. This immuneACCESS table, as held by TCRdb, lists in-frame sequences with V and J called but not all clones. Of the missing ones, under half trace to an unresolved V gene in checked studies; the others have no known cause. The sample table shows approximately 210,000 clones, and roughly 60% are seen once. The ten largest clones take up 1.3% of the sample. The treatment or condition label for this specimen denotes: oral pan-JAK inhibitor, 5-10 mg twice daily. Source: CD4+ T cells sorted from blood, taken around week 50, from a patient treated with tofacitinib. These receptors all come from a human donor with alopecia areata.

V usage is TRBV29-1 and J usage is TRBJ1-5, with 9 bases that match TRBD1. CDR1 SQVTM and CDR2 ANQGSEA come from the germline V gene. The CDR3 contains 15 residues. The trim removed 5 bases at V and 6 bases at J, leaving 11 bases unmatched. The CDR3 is CSVIIGGTGSQPQHF. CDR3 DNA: TGCAGCGTTATCATCGGCGGGACAGGGAGTCAGCCCCAGCATTTT.

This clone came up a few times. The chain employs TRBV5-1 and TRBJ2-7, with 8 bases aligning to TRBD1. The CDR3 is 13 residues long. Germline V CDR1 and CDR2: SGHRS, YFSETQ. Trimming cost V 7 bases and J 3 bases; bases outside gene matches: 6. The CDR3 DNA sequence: TGCGCCAGCGGGCTGGGACAGGACTACGAGCAGTACTTC. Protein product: CASGLGQDYEQYF.

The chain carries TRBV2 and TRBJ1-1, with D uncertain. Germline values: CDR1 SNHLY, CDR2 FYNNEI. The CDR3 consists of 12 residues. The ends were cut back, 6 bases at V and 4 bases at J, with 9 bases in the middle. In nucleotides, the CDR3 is TGTGCCAGCAGGGGCCACGCCACTGAAGCTTTCTTT. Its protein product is CASRGHATEAFF.

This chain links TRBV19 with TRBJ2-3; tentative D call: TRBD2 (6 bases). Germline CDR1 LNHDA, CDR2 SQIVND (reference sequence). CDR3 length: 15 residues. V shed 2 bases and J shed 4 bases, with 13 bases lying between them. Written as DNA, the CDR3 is TGTGCCAGTAGTATATGGGGGAGGAGTGCAGATACGCAGTATTTT. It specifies CASSIWGRSADTQYF.

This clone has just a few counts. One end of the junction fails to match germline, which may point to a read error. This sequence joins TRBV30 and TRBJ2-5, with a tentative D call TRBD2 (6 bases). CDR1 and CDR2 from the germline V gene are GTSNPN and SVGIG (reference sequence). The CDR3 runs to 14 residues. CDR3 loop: CAWSSVMRRGSVDF. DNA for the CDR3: TGTGCCTGGAGTAGTGTAATGCGGCGGGGTTCCGTGGACTTC. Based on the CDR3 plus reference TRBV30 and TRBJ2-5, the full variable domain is SQTIHQWPATLVQPVGSPLSLECTVEGTSNPNLYWYRQAAGRGLQLLFYSVGIGQISSEVPQNLSASRPQDRQFILSSKKLLLSDSGFYLCAWSSVMRRGSVDFGPGTRLLVL.

The CDR3 sequence: CSVGTVGGPTSEAFF. For the CDR3, the DNA is TGCAGCGTTGGCACCGTGGGGGGCCCCACGAGTGAAGCTTTCTTT. The chain couples TRBV29-1 to TRBJ1-1, with TRBD1 as a possible D gene (6 bases). The CDR3 consists of 15 residues. CDR1 and CDR2 from the germline V gene are SQVTM and ANQGSEA. Trimming pared 4 bases from V and 7 bases from J, leaving 22 bases between.

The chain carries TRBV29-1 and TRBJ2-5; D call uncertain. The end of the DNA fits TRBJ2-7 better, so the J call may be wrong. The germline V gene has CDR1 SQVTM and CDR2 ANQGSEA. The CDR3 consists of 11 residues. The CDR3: CSVEVSYEQYF. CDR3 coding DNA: TGCAGCGTTGAAGTGAGCTACGAGCAGTACTTC.

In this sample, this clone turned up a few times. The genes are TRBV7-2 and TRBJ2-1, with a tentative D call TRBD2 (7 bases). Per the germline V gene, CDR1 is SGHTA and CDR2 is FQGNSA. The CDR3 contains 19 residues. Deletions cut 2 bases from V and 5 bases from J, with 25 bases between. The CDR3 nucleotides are TGTGCCAGCAGCTTACGTGTTTTCCGTGACCGGGGGGCGGACAATGAGCAGTTCTTC. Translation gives CASSLRVFRDRGADNEQFF.

This chain's CDR3 is CSALVDRAYGYTF. The CDR3 DNA sequence: TGCAGCGCTCTAGTCGACAGGGCCTATGGCTACACCTTC. The chain recombines TRBV29-1 with TRBJ1-2, with 7 bases aligning to TRBD1. The CDR3 is made up of 13 amino acids. The V and J ends lost 7 bases and 4 bases, in that order; junction bases with no gene match: 9. Germline V lookup: CDR1 SQVTM, CDR2 ANQGSEA.

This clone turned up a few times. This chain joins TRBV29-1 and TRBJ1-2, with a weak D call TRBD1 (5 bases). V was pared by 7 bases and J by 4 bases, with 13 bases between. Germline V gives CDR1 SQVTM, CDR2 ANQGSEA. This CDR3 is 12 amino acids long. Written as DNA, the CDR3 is TGCAGCGCGGCCCCTGACAGCTATGGCTACACCTTC. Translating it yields CSAAPDSYGYTF.

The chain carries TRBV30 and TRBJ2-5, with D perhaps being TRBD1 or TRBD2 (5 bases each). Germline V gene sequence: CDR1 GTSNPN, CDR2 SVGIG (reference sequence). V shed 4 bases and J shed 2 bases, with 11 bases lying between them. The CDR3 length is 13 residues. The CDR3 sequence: CAWTGRSQETQYF. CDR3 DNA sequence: TGTGCCTGGACGGGACGGTCGCAAGAGACCCAGTACTTC.

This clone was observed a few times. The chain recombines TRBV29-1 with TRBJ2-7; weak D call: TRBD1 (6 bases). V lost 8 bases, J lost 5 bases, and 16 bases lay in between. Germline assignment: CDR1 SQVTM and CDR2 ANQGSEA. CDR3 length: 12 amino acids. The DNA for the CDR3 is TGCAGCTACTCCGGGACACTTAACGAGCAGTACTTC. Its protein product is CSYSGTLNEQYF.

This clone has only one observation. CDR3 DNA: TGTGCCAGCAGCAAACAGGGGAACACCGGGGAGCTGTTTTTT. Protein: CASSKQGNTGELFF. The rearrangement uses TRBV9 and TRBJ2-2, with a weak D call TRBD1 (6 bases). This CDR3 comprises 14 residues. V was trimmed by 4 bases and J by 1 base, leaving 8 bases between them. Germline CDR1 is SGDLS and CDR2 is YYNGEE.

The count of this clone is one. CDR3 loop: CASSQDQTARGYGYTF. The CDR3 DNA reads as TGCGCCAGCAGCCAAGATCAGACCGCTAGGGGCTATGGCTACACCTTC. The chain combines TRBV4-1 with TRBJ1-2; a possible D gene is TRBD1 (5 bases). Germline CDR1 MGHRA, CDR2 YSYEKL. The CDR3 consists of 16 residues. V lost 0 bases, J lost 4 bases, and 15 bases lay in between.

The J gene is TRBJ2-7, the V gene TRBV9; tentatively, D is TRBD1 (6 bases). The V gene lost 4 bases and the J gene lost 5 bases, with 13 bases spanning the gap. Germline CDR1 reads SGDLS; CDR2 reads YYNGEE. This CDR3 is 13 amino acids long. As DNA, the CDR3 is TGTGCCAGCAGCCCTACGCACAGGGACGAGCAGTACTTC. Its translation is CASSPTHRDEQYF.

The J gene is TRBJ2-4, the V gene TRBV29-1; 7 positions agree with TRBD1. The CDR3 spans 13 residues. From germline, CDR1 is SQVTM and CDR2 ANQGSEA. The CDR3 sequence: CSALGQAKNIQYF. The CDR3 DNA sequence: TGCAGTGCTCTGGGACAGGCCAAAAACATTCAGTACTTC.

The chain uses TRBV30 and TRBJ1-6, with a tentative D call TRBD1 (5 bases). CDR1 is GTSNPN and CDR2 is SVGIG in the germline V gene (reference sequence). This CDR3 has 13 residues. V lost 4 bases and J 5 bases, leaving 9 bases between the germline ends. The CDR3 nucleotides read TGTGCCTGGATGTTGGGGGATAATTCACCCCTCCACTTT. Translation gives CAWMLGDNSPLHF.

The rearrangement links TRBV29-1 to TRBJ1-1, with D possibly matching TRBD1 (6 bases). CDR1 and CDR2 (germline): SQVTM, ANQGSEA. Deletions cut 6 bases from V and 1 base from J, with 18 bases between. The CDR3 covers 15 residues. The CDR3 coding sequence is TGCAGCGTGGACCCCCTACGGACAGCGAACACTGAAGCTTTCTTT. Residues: CSVDPLRTANTEAFF.

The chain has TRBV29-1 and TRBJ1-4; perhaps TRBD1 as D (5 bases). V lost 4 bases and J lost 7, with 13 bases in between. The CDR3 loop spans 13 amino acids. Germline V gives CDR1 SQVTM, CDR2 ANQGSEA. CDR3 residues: CSVGGRFGEKLFF. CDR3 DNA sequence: TGCAGCGTTGGGGGCAGGTTCGGTGAAAAACTGTTTTTT.

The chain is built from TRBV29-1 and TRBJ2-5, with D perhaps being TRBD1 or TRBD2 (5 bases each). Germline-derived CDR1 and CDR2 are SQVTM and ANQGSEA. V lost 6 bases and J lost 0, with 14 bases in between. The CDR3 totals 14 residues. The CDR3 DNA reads TGCAGCGTCCGCGAGAGGGGTTACCAAGAGACCCAGTACTTC. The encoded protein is CSVRERGYQETQYF.

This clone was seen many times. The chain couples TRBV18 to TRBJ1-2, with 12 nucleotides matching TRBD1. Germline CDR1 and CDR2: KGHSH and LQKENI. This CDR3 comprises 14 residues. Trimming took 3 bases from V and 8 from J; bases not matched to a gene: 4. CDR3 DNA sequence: TGTGCCAGCTCACCGATGGGACAGGGGGCCGGCTACACCTTC. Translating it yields CASSPMGQGAGYTF.

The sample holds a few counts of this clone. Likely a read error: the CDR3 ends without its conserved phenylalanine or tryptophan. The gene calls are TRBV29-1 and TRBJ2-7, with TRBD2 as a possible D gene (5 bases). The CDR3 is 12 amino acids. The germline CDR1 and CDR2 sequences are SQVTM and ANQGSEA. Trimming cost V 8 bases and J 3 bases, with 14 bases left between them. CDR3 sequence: CSFAEGSYEQYL. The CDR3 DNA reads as TGCAGCTTTGCTGAAGGGAGCTACGAGCAGTACCTC.

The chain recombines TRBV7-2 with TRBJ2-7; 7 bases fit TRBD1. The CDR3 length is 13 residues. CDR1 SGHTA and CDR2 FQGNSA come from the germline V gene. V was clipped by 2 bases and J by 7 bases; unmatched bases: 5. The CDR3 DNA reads TGTGCCAGCAGCTTACAGGGGGTGGGTGAGCAGTACTTC. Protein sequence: CASSLQGVGEQYF.

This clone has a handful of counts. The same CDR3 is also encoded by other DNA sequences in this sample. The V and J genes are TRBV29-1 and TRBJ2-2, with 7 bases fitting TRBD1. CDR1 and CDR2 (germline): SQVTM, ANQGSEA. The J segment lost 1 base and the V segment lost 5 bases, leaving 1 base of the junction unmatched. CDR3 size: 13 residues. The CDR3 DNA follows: TGCAGCGTTCGGACAGGGAACACCGGGGAGCTGTTTTTT. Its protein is CSVRTGNTGELFF.

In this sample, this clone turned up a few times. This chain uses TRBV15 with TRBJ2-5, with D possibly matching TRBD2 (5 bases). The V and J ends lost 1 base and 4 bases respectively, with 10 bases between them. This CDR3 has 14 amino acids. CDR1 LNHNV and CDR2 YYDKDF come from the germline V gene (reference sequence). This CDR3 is CATSRGGIGETQYF. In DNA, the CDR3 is TGTGCCACCAGCAGAGGAGGGATAGGAGAGACCCAGTACTTC.

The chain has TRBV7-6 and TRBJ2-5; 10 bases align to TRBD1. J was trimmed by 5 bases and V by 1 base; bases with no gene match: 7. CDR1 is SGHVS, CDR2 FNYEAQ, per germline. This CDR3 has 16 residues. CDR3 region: CASSLVSGQGQETQYF. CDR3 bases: TGTGCCAGCAGCTTAGTTTCGGGACAGGGGCAGGAGACCCAGTACTTC.

The CDR3 DNA is TGCGCCAGCACATTGGGGGGCGGTGGCGCAGATACGCAGTATTTT. Translating it yields CASTLGGGGADTQYF. The chain has TRBV5-1 and TRBJ2-3, with D perhaps assigned TRBD1 or TRBD2 (6 bases each). Germline CDR1 is SGHRS and CDR2 is YFSETQ. V shed 6 bases and J shed 4 bases, with 18 bases lying between them. The CDR3 totals 15 residues.

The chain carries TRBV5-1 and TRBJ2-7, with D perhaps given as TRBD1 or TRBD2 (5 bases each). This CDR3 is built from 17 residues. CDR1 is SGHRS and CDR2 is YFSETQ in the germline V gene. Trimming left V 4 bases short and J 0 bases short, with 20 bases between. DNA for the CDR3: TGCGCCAGCAGCACCCGACGTGGGGGACGGACCTCCTACGAGCAGTACTTC. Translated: CASSTRRGGRTSYEQYF.

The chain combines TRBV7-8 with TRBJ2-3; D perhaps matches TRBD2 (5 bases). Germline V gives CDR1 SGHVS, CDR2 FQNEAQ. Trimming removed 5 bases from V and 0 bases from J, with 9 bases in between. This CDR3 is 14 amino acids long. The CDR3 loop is CASSPGLSTDTQYF. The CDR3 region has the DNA TGTGCCAGCAGCCCCGGACTCAGCACAGATACGCAGTATTTT.